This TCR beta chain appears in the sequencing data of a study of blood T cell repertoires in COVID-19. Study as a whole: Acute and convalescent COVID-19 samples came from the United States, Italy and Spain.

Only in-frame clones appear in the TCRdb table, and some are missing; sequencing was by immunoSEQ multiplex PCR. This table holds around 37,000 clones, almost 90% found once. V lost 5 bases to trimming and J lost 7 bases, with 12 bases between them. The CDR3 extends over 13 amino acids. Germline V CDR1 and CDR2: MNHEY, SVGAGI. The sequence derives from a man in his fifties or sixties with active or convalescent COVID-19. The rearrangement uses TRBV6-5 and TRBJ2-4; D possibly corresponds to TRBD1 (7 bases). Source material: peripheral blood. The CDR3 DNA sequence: TGTGCCAGCAGTCGGGGGACAGAGAACATTCAGTACTTC. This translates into CASSRGTENIQYF.